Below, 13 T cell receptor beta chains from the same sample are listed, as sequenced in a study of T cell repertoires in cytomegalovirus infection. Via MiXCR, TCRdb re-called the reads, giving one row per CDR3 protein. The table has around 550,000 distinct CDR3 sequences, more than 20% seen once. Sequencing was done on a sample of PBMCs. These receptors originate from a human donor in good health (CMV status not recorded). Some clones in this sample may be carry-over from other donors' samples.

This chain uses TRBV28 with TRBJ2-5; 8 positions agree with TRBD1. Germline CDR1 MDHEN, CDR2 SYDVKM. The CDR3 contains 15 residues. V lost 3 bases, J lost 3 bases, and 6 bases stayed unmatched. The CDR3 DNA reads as TGTGCCAGCAGTTTCCAGGACAGGGTAAAAGAGACCCAGTACTTC. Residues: CASSFQDRVKETQYF.

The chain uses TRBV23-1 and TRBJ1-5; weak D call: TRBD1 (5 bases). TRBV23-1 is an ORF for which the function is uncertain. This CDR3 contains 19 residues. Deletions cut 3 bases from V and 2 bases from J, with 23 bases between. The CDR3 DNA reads TGCGCCAGCAGTCACCACACCGGGACGGAGCCTTTGGGCAATCAGCCCCAGCATTTT. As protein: CASSHHTGTEPLGNQPQHF.

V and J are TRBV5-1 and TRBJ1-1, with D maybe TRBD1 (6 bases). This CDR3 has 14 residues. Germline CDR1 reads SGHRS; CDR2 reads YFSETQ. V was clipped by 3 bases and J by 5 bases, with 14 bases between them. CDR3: CASSSTGMGTEAFF. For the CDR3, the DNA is TGCGCCAGCAGCTCAACAGGGATGGGAACTGAAGCTTTCTTT.

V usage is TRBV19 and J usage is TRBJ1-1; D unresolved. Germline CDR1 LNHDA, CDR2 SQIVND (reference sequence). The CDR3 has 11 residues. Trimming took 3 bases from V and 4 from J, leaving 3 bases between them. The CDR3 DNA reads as TGTGCCAGTAGTATTTTCACTGAAGCTTTCTTT. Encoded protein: CASSIFTEAFF.

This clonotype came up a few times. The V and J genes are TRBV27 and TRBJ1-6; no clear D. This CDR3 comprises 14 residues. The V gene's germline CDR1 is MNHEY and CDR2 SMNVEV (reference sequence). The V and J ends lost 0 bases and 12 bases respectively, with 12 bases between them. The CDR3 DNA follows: TGTGCCAGCAGTTTATCTCTCGACCGACAACCCCTCCACTTT. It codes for CASSLSLDRQPLHF.

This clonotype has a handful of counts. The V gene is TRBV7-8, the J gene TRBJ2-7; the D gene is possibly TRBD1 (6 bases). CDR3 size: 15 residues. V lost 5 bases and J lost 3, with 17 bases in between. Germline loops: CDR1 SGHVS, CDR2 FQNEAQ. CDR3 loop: CASSDYATGIYEQYV. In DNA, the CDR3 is TGTGCCAGCAGCGACTACGCGACAGGCATCTACGAGCAGTACGTC.

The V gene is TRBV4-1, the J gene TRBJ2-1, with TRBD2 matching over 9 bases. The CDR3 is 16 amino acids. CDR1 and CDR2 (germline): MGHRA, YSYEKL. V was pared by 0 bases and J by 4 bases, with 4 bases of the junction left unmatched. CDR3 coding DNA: TGCGCCAGCAGCCAAGATATAGCGGGAGAGTACAATGAGCAGTTCTTC. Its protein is CASSQDIAGEYNEQFF.

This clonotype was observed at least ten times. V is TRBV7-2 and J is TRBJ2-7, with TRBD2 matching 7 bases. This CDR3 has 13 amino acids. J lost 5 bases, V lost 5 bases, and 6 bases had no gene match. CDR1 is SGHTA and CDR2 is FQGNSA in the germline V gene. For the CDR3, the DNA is TGTGCCAGCAGCCAAGGACTAGTCCACGAGCAGTACGTC. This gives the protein CASSQGLVHEQYV.

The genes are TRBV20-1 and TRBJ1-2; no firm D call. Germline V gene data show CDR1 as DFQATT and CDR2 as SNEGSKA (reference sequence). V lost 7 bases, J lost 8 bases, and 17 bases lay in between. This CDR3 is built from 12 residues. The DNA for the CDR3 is TGCAGTGGGGGTGGCAGAGCTACCGGCTACACCTTC. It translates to CSGGGRATGYTF.

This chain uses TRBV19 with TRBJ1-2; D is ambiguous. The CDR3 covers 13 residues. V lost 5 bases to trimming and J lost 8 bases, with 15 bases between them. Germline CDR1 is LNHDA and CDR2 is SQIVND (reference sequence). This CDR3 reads CASSGVSRGGYTF. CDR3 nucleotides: TGTGCCAGTAGTGGGGTCTCTCGAGGCGGCTACACCTTC.

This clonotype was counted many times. CDR3 protein: CASSLGGSTEQFF. In nucleotides, the CDR3 is TGTGCCAGCAGCTTAGGCGGTTCGACTGAGCAGTTCTTC. This sequence joins TRBV7-2 and TRBJ2-1; D is undetermined. Trimming took off 1 base at V and 9 bases at J, with 10 bases between the two ends. This CDR3 is built from 13 residues. Germline CDR1 SGHTA, CDR2 FQGNSA.

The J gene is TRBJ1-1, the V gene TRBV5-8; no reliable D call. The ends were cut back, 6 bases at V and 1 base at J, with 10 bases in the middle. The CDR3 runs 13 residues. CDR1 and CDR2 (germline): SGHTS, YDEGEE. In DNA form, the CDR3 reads TGTGCCAGCATTAAGCGCTCGAACACTGAAGCTTTCTTT. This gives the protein CASIKRSNTEAFF.

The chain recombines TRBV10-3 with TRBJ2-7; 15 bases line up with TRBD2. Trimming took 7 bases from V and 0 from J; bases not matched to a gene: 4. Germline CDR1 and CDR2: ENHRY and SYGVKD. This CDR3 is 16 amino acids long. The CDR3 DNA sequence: TGTGCCATCACCGGGACTAGCGGGAGGAACTCCTACGAGCAGTACTTC. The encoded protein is CAITGTSGRNSYEQYF.